This TCR beta chain was sequenced during a study of CD8 T cells in Susac syndrome. Control patients had untreated stable or active relapsing-remitting multiple sclerosis by revised McDonald criteria. Negative isolation yielded CD4+ and CD8+ T cells, and FACS enriched TEMRA cells. A quantity of about 0.5 to 1 ug RNA underwent reverse transcription using random hexamers. An immunoSEQ multiplex PCR generated amplified TCR beta CDR3 products spanning 54 Vbeta and 13 Jbeta. TCRdb ran MiXCR on the immunoSEQ multiplex PCR reads and lists one entry per CDR3 protein. The data contain 250,000 to 300,000 distinct CDR3 sequences, about nine tenths of them singletons. This TCR came from a human donor with multiple sclerosis. Specimen: CD8+ T cells from PBMCs.

In DNA, the CDR3 is TGTGCCAGCAGCGTCGGTGGTTTAAGCTCCTACGAGCAGTACTTC. This codes for CASSVGGLSSYEQYF. This chain connects TRBV9 to TRBJ2-7; no definite D call. The CDR3 extends over 15 amino acids. Germline CDR1 is SGDLS and CDR2 is YYNGEE. V was pared by 2 bases and J by 0 bases, with 12 bases between. Together with reference TRBV9 and TRBJ2-7, the CDR3 gives the full variable domain: DSGVTQTPKHLITATGQRVTLRCSPRSGDLSVYWYQQSLDQGLQFLIQYYNGEERAKGNILERFSAQQFPDLHSELNLSSLELGDSALYFCASSVGGLSSYEQYFGPGTRLTVT.